This entry concerns a single T cell receptor (beta chain). Antigen unknown. The PCR had 60 Vbeta and 13 Jbeta primers. Source study methods: Later work found 65 million to 90 million unique TCR beta chains, with 9.5 million to 12 million shared. Here immunoSEQ multiplex PCR was the method, and the copy in TCRdb shows in-frame clones only, minus some. V and J calls plus clone size are reproduced from that table; the DNA served to infer D and trimming. The sample lists roughly 200,000 clones, approximately 85% occurring once. The data originate from a study of cytomegalovirus exposure and HLA in healthy donors. General study results and limits: Links to common viral pathogens appeared, in a later analysis, for several of the most significant clusters.

The sequence was obtained from a woman aged 50 to 60 in good health and CMV-seronegative. Sequencing was done on a sample of PBMCs.

This chain's CDR3 is CASSLRRGSNTGELFF. DNA of the CDR3: TGTGCCAGCTCGCTACGTCGCGGGAGTAACACCGGGGAGCTGTTTTTT. The V gene is TRBV18, the J gene TRBJ2-2, with 7 bases fitting TRBD2. The ends lost 6 bases at V and 2 bases at J; junction bases unmatched: 9. There are 16 residues in the CDR3. Germline CDR1 and CDR2: KGHSH and LQKENI.